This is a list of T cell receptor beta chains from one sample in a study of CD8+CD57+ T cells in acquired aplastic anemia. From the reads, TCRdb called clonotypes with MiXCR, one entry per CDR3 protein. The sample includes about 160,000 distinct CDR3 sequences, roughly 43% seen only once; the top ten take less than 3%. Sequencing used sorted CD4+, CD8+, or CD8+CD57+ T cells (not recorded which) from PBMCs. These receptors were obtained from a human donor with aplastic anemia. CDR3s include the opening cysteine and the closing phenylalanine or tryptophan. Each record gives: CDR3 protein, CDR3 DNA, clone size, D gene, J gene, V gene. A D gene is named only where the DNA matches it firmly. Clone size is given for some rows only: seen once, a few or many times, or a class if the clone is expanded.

CASSGVGAAKNIQYF	TGTGCCAGCAGTGGGGTTGGAGCAGCCAAAAACATTCAGTACTTC	many	-	TRBJ2-4	TRBV12-3/TRBV12-4
CASSQSQRGVWDTQYF	TGTGCCAGCAGCCAATCCCAGCGGGGGGTCTGGGATACGCAGTATTTT	few	TRBD2	TRBJ2-3	TRBV3-1
CSSGSDGTPFYEQYF	TGCAGTTCAGGCTCCGACGGGACGCCCTTTTACGAGCAGTACTTC	-	-	TRBJ2-7	TRBV20-1
CASSEFGWAGELFF	TGCGCCAGCAGTGAATTTGGGTGGGCCGGGGAGCTGTTTTTT	once	-	TRBJ2-2	TRBV10-2
CASSYTRTVQETQYF	TGTGCCAGCAGTTACACGAGGACGGTCCAAGAGACCCAGTACTTC	once	-	TRBJ2-5	TRBV6-5
CAWDTLRTGTATF	TGTGCCTGGGACACGCTCAGGACAGGGACAGCCACCTTC	many	TRBD1	TRBJ2-7	TRBV30
CSARDSRGGGTEAFF	TGCAGTGCTAGAGATTCCAGGGGGGGGGGCACTGAAGCTTTCTTT	few	TRBD1	TRBJ1-1	TRBV20-1
CASSETGRSTDTQYF	TGTGCCAGCAGCGAAACGGGACGCTCAACAGATACGCAGTATTTT	-	-	TRBJ2-3	TRBV11-1
CANSQQGYNEQFF	TGTGCCAACAGCCAGCAGGGTTACAATGAGCAGTTCTTC	-	-	TRBJ2-1	TRBV7-8
CASSSRNSGTSVLTF	TGTGCCAGCAGTTCCAGGAACTCTGGGACCAGCGTCCTGACTTTC	-	-	TRBJ2-6	TRBV2
CASSRLRGQPQHF	TGTGCCAGCAGTCGCCTTCGGGGGCAGCCCCAGCATTTT	many	-	TRBJ1-5	TRBV12-3/TRBV12-4
CASSLSAGLEEQFF	TGTGCCAGCAGCTTATCAGCGGGACTAGAAGAGCAGTTCTTC	many	TRBD2	TRBJ2-1	TRBV11-1
CASSLEGDPRSYEQYF	TGTGCCAGCAGCTTGGAAGGGGATCCGCGGTCCTACGAGCAGTACTTC	many	-	TRBJ2-7	TRBV5-5
CASSPSPQAEGTEAFF	TGCGCCAGCAGCCCATCCCCCCAGGCCGAGGGCACTGAAGCTTTCTTT	-	-	TRBJ1-1	TRBV5-1
CASSARTPNSGNTIYF	TGTGCCAGCAGCGCCCGGACGCCGAACTCTGGAAACACCATATATTTT	many	-	TRBJ1-3	TRBV11-2
CSVEELLAGVYEQYF	TGCAGCGTTGAAGAGCTGCTAGCGGGAGTTTACGAGCAGTACTTC	-	TRBD2	TRBJ2-7	TRBV29-1
CATSDSTGIAFF	TGTGCCACCAGTGATTCTACAGGGATCGCGTTCTTC	-	-	TRBJ2-1	TRBV24-1
CASSIRGRADTQYF	TGTGCCAGTAGTATCCGAGGGAGGGCAGATACGCAGTATTTT	-	TRBD2	TRBJ2-3	TRBV19
CRGLLAGGPDTQYF	TGCAGGGGATTACTAGCGGGAGGTCCAGATACGCAGTATTTT	-	TRBD2	TRBJ2-3	TRBV20-1
CASSTLPGGGTDTQYF	TGTGCCAGCAGCACACTTCCGGGAGGGGGCACAGATACGCAGTATTTT	-	TRBD2	TRBJ2-3	TRBV19
CASSYGTGDMYEQYF	TGTGCCAGCAGTTACGGGACAGGGGATATGTACGAGCAGTACTTC	many	TRBD1	TRBJ2-7	TRBV6-5
CATSRQQGPYEQYF	TGTGCCACCAGCAGGCAACAGGGGCCCTACGAGCAGTACTTC	many	TRBD1	TRBJ2-7	TRBV15
CAISEWAQNYEQYF	TGTGCCATCAGTGAGTGGGCACAGAACTACGAGCAGTACTTC	-	-	TRBJ2-7	TRBV10-3
CASIPTGGRAETQYF	TGTGCCAGCATCCCCACGGGCGGGAGAGCGGAGACCCAGTACTTC	few	TRBD2	TRBJ2-5	TRBV28
CATSPRTGSGYGQYF	TGTGCCACCAGCCCACGGACAGGGTCGGGTTACGGGCAGTACTTC	-	TRBD1	TRBJ2-7	TRBV15
CASSYQSSGQETQYF	TGTGCCAGCAGTTACCAATCTTCGGGGCAAGAGACCCAGTACTTC	many	-	TRBJ2-5	TRBV11-1